The sequence of this T cell receptor beta chain was determined in a study of OX40 agonist ivuxolimab in advanced cancers. With regard to this clone: Its antigen is as yet unknown.

Produced via immunoSEQ multiplex PCR; TCRdb's table is partial and in-frame only. The data contain 75,000 to 100,000 clones, roughly 85% of them seen just once; the ten biggest clones take up approximately 2%. CDR1 is MNHNS and CDR2 is SASEGT in the germline V gene. Trimming removed 0 bases from V and 4 bases from J; junction bases left unmatched: 10. The CDR3 sequence is 18 residues long. General study results and limits: Among the least clonally expanded were partial responders at 0.1-3.0 mg/kg.

Source: CD4+ or CD8+ T cells sorted from blood, taken in a trial of the OX40 agonist ivuxolimab. J is TRBJ2-4 and V is TRBV6-1, with TRBD1 matching 9 bases. This receptor was identified in an adult with an advanced solid tumor such as melanoma, head and neck, liver or kidney cancer. CDR3 loop: CASSEAGLGQGPKNIQYF. The CDR3 DNA reads TGTGCCAGCAGTGAAGCGGGGTTAGGACAGGGGCCGAAAAACATTCAGTACTTC.